This is a list of T cell receptor beta chains from one sample in a study of T cell changes during pregnancy in multiple sclerosis. Method: immunoSEQ multiplex PCR; TCRdb's copy keeps in-frame clones and lacks some. The sample yields roughly 80,000 clones, approximately 95% seen once. The material sequenced was peripheral blood, taken in the first trimester of pregnancy. These receptors were taken from a female donor with multiple sclerosis, enrolled in a pregnancy study. Each CDR3 is given with its conserved first and last residue. The D gene is left open where the match is weak. Size values are once, few and many counts, or a class for expanded clones, and some rows have none.

cdr3_length | j_call | v_call | d_call | clone_size | cdr3_nt | cdr3_aa
14 | TRBJ2-5 | TRBV7-2 | NA | NA | TGTGCCAGCAGCCCGAATAGGGGCCAAGAGACCCAGTACTTC | CASSPNRGQETQYF
15 | TRBJ2-1 | TRBV9 | NA | NA | TGTGCCAGCAGCGTTTGGACAGGGAGGGGGAATGAGCAGTTCTTC | CASSVWTGRGNEQFF
16 | TRBJ2-5 | TRBV7-9 | TRBD2 | NA | TGTGCCAGCAGCTCCCTACTAGCGGGAGTTCGTCAGACCCAGTACTTC | CASSSLLAGVRQTQYF
17 | TRBJ2-2 | TRBV28 | TRBD1 | once | TGTGCCAGCACCCCCTTTGGGCAGGGGGCGGGCACCGGGGAGCTGTTTTTT | CASTPFGQGAGTGELFF
13 | TRBJ2-3 | TRBV10-3 | TRBD2 | NA | TGTGCCATCGGGACTAGTCCCACAGATACGCAGTATTTT | CAIGTSPTDTQYF
10 | TRBJ2-1 | TRBV7-9 | NA | NA | TGTGCCAGCGGCCTCAATGAGCAGTTCTTC | CASGLNEQFF
15 | TRBJ2-5 | TRBV4-1 | TRBD2 | NA | TGCGCCAGCAGCCAACCGGGACTAACCCAAGAGACCCAGTACTTC | CASSQPGLTQETQYF
16 | TRBJ1-6 | TRBV6-5 | NA | once | TGTGCCAGCAGTTACTTTCCCTCCCTCCCGCGGTCACCCCTCCACTTT | CASSYFPSLPRSPLHF
14 | TRBJ1-2 | TRBV27 | TRBD1 | NA | TGTGCCAGCAGTTTATCCGGGACAGGCTATGGCTACACCTTC | CASSLSGTGYGYTF
11 | TRBJ2-3 | TRBV20-1 | NA | NA | TGCAGTGCTTCCTTGACAGATACGCAGTATTTT | CSASLTDTQYF
13 | TRBJ2-5 | TRBV6-5 | TRBD2 | NA | TGTGCCAGCAGCCGACTAGCGGGAGAGACCCAGTACTTC | CASSRLAGETQYF
16 | TRBJ2-2 | TRBV4-1 | NA | NA | TGCGCCAGCAGTAGGGGCGGGATGGTTAACACCGGGGAGCTGTTTTTT | CASSRGGMVNTGELFF
15 | TRBJ2-7 | TRBV7-6 | TRBD1 | NA | TGTGCCAGCAGCTTAGAACAGGGGTCTCTCTACGAGCAGTACTTC | CASSLEQGSLYEQYF
14 | TRBJ2-5 | TRBV15 | TRBD1 | NA | TGTGCCACCAGCGGATACAGGGGGCAGGAGACCCAGTACTTC | CATSGYRGQETQYF
14 | TRBJ2-7 | TRBV2 | TRBD1 | NA | TGTGCCAGCAGTGAAGGAACAGGGGTTCGTGAGCAGTACTTC | CASSEGTGVREQYF
14 | TRBJ2-2 | TRBV18 | NA | NA | TGTGCCAGCTCAGACAGCTTTGGGACCGGGGAGCTGTTTTTT | CASSDSFGTGELFF
14 | TRBJ2-7 | TRBV7-2 | TRBD2 | NA | TGTGCCAGCAGTTGGACTAGCGGGGGTTACGAGCAGTACTTC | CASSWTSGGYEQYF
15 | TRBJ2-7 | TRBV7-3 | TRBD2 | NA | TGTGCCAGCAGCAAAGGACTAGCGGGAGCCTACGAGCAGTACTTC | CASSKGLAGAYEQYF
13 | TRBJ1-1 | TRBV7-3 | NA | NA | TGTGCCAGCAGCTTCGGCAGGGGCACTGAAGCTTTCTTT | CASSFGRGTEAFF
17 | TRBJ1-2 | TRBV4-3 | TRBD1 | NA | TGCGCCAGCAGCCAAGATCGGGGGACAGGGGTTAACTATGGCTACACCTTC | CASSQDRGTGVNYGYTF
15 | TRBJ1-4 | TRBV6-5 | NA | few | TGTGCCAGCACTAGTAGTGGGAAGGGGAATGGAAAACTGTTTTTT | CASTSSGKGNGKLFF
14 | TRBJ1-1 | TRBV2 | NA | NA | TGTGCCAGCAGTTTCGACGGGAGGTGGACTGAAGCTTTCTTT | CASSFDGRWTEAFF
15 | TRBJ2-1 | TRBV6-1 | NA | NA | TGTGCCAGCAAGGTCCAAGCTAGCTCCTACAATGAGCAGTTCTTC | CASKVQASSYNEQFF
13 | TRBJ2-7 | TRBV5-1 | NA | NA | TGCGCCAGCAGCTTCCCCAGGGACTACGAGCAGTACTTC | CASSFPRDYEQYF
17 | TRBJ2-6 | TRBV28 | NA | NA | TGTGCCAGCAGTTTATGGAACAGGGCATCCGGGGCCAACGTCCTGACTTTC | CASSLWNRASGANVLTF
16 | TRBJ2-1 | TRBV28 | NA | once | TGTGCCAGCACCAATGGGGAGAGCGCCTCCTACAATGAGCAGTTCTTC | CASTNGESASYNEQFF
11 | TRBJ1-1 | TRBV20-1 | NA | NA | TGCAGCAGTACCTTGAACACTGAAGCTTTCTTT | CSSTLNTEAFF
16 | TRBJ2-1 | TRBV6-1 | TRBD2 | NA | TGTGCCAGCAGTGAACGTAGCGGGAGGGCCGGGAGTGAGCAGTTCTTC | CASSERSGRAGSEQFF
14 | TRBJ1-2 | TRBV15 | NA | NA | TGTGCCACCAGCAGAGTGCGGGAGGACTATGGCTACACCTTC | CATSRVREDYGYTF
11 | TRBJ2-3 | TRBV7-3 | NA | NA | TGTGCCAGCAGCTTAGGGGGCACGCAGTATTTT | CASSLGGTQYF
15 | TRBJ2-2 | TRBV19 | NA | many | TGTGCCAGTAGTATTGGGGGGAATGGCACCGGGGAGCTGTTTTTT | CASSIGGNGTGELFF
13 | TRBJ2-3 | TRBV7-9 | NA | NA | TGTGCCAGCCGAACAGAGAACACAGATACGCAGTATTTT | CASRTENTDTQYF
13 | TRBJ2-7 | TRBV27 | NA | NA | TGTGCCAGCAGTTTGATCGGGTCCTACGAGCAGTACTTC | CASSLIGSYEQYF
14 | TRBJ1-2 | TRBV28 | NA | few | TGTGCCAGCAGTTTAACAGGGCAGGACTATGGCTACACCTTC | CASSLTGQDYGYTF
13 | TRBJ1-2 | TRBV30 | NA | NA | TGTGCCTGGAATATGGGAGATTTCTATGGCTACACCTTC | CAWNMGDFYGYTF
17 | TRBJ1-4 | TRBV5-5 | NA | NA | TGTGCCAGCAGCGTTACCGGGACACCCTCAACTAATGAAAAACTGTTTTTT | CASSVTGTPSTNEKLFF
19 | TRBJ2-2 | TRBV7-7 | TRBD2 | NA | TGTGCCAGCAGCTTAGGACTAGCGGGACGGTTGGGGAACACCGGGGAGCTGTTTTTT | CASSLGLAGRLGNTGELFF
14 | TRBJ2-7 | TRBV18 | TRBD1 | NA | TGTGCCAGCTCCGAAGGACAGGGGGCCTACGAGCAGTACTTC | CASSEGQGAYEQYF
15 | TRBJ2-1 | TRBV7-3 | TRBD2 | NA | TGTGCCAGCAGCTCCACTAGCGGGACCTACAATGAGCAGTTCTTC | CASSSTSGTYNEQFF
15 | TRBJ2-3 | TRBV2 | TRBD1 | NA | TGTGCCAACAACCCAGACAGGGGCGCCTCAGATACGCAGTATTTT | CANNPDRGASDTQYF
16 | TRBJ2-3 | TRBV7-9 | TRBD1 | NA | TGTGCCAGCAGCTTAGCAAGGACAGGGTCCCCAGATACGCAGTATTTT | CASSLARTGSPDTQYF
17 | TRBJ2-5 | TRBV15 | TRBD1 | NA | TGTGCCACCAGCAGAGATACGGACAGGGGATTCGAGGAGACCCAGTACTTC | CATSRDTDRGFEETQYF
15 | TRBJ2-7 | TRBV2 | TRBD2 | NA | TGTGCCAGCAGTTTGGGGGGGGGAGCGGCCTACGAGCAGTACTTC | CASSLGGGAAYEQYF
15 | TRBJ2-1 | TRBV6-5 | NA | NA | TGTGCCAGCAGTTACAGGGGGAGTTCCTACAATGAGCAGTTCTTC | CASSYRGSSYNEQFF
13 | TRBJ2-7 | TRBV10-1 | TRBD2 | NA | TGCGCCAGCAGCCCGGGGACTAGCGGCGAGCAGTACTTC | CASSPGTSGEQYF
12 | TRBJ1-2 | TRBV5-1 | NA | NA | TGCGCCAGCAGCTTGGGCAGCTATGGCTACACCTTC | CASSLGSYGYTF
15 | TRBJ2-5 | TRBV6-1 | NA | NA | TGTGCCAGCTCCTTGGACTCGCGAGCGGGAGAGACCCAGTACTTC | CASSLDSRAGETQYF
16 | TRBJ1-4 | TRBV7-9 | NA | NA | TGTGCCAGCAGCTTAGTCGTAGCGACAACTAATGAAAAACTGTTTTTT | CASSLVVATTNEKLFF
16 | TRBJ2-5 | TRBV11-3 | NA | NA | TGTGCCAGCAGCTTAGTACCGGGACTCACCCAAGAGACCCAGTACTTC | CASSLVPGLTQETQYF
15 | TRBJ1-4 | TRBV7-2 | TRBD1 | NA | TGTGCCAGCAGGAGACAGGGTACAACTAATGAAAAACTGTTTTTT | CASRRQGTTNEKLFF
11 | TRBJ2-1 | TRBV20-1 | TRBD2 | NA | TGCAGTCACTCGCGGGGGAATGAGCAGTTCTTC | CSHSRGNEQFF
14 | TRBJ2-4 | TRBV7-9 | TRBD2 | NA | TGTGCCAGCAGCTCCGGCGGGGGTGAAAACATTCAGTACTTC | CASSSGGGENIQYF
13 | TRBJ1-5 | TRBV30 | TRBD1 | once | TGTGCCTGGAGTAAGGACAGGGGTCAGCCCCAGCATTTT | CAWSKDRGQPQHF